Presented here are 8 T cell receptor beta chains from one specimen sequenced in a study of tumor-infiltrating lymphocytes in primary liver carcinoma. Co-extracting RNA and DNA was done with roughly 17-33 mg of unsorted bulk tissue as input. A constant-region primer primed TCR beta cDNA synthesis from 500 to 550 ng of total RNA. Investigators got TCR beta libraries out of three nested multiplex PCR rounds, done with slightly modified ARM-PCR. The first two PCR rounds used TRBV1-TRBV30 primers with a Cbeta primer, 9 to 11 cycles each. TCRdb reanalysed the multiplex PCR reads using MiXCR and keeps one entry per CDR3 protein. The table includes under 130,000 distinct CDR3 sequences, approximately 80% detected once. The sequenced material came from liver tumor tissue from sampling region 3. Described subset: tumor region T3, left-lateral pole. The receptors stem from a man aged 40-49 years with primary liver carcinoma and hepatitis B virus infection.

A note on this clonotype: The germline gene is not matched at one end of the junction; a read error may be the cause. This CDR3 reads CASSLVGVTRSNQPQHF. DNA of the CDR3: TGCGCCAGTAGCTTAGTAGGGGTAACACGGAGCAATCAGCCCCAGCATTTT. The gene calls are TRBV11-2 and TRBJ1-5; weak D call: TRBD1 (5 bases). This CDR3 is 17 amino acids long. CDR1 SGHAT and CDR2 FQNNGV come from the germline V gene.

To note about this clonotype: The conserved final phenylalanine or tryptophan is absent from the CDR3, which likely points to a read error. This chain joins TRBV6-5 and TRBJ2-2; a possible D gene is TRBD1 (5 bases). CDR1 is MNHEY and CDR2 is SVGAGI in the germline V gene. CDR3 length equals 15 residues. This CDR3 is CASRYSGIYTGELFS. The CDR3 DNA sequence: TGTGCCAGCAGATACTCAGGGATTTACACCGGGGAGCTGTTTTCT.

This chain links TRBV5-4 with TRBJ2-7, with TRBD1 matching over 10 bases. This CDR3 comprises 14 residues. In germline, CDR1 is SGHNT, CDR2 YYREEE (reference sequence). V shed 8 bases, J shed 4 bases, and the junction held 9 bases outside the gene matches. The CDR3 bases are TGTGCCAGTAACAAAGACAGGGGGCTATACGAGCAGTACTTC. Translating it yields CASNKDRGLYEQYF.

This clonotype was seen more than once but under ten times. The rearrangement links TRBV19 to TRBJ2-5, with D perhaps TRBD1 (5 bases). Germline V gene data show CDR1 as LNHDA and CDR2 as SQIVND (reference sequence). The CDR3 is made up of 15 amino acids. V gave up 3 bases and J gave up 2 bases, with 13 bases separating them. Here the CDR3 reads CASSMAAGNQETQYF. CDR3 bases: TGTGCCAGTAGTATGGCGGCAGGGAATCAAGAGACCCAGTACTTC.

As concerns this clonotype: One end of the junction is discordant with germline, which a read error may explain. The chain carries TRBV29-1 and TRBJ2-1, with 7 bases identical to TRBD2. The length of the CDR3 is 14 residues. Germline assignment: CDR1 SQVTM and CDR2 ANQGSEA. CDR3 loop: CSGGGSGSYIEPFF. DNA of the CDR3: TGCAGCGGGGGGGGGAGCGGCTCCTACATTGAGCCGTTCTTC.

Comment on this clonotype: The junction differs from germline at one of its ends, possibly a read error. V is TRBV10-2 and J is TRBJ2-5, with D perhaps matching TRBD2 (7 bases). The CDR3 runs to 15 residues. Germline assignment: CDR1 WSHSY and CDR2 SAAADI. For the CDR3, the DNA is TGCGCCAGCAGCGGACTAGGGGGAGTTCAAGGGACCCAGTACTTC. Translating it yields CASSGLGGVQGTQYF.

As to this clonotype: A junction end diverges from the germline sequence, so it may reflect a read error. The chain has TRBV6-1 and TRBJ2-3; TRBD2 matches 12 bases. The CDR3 totals 15 residues. Germline CDR1 is MNHNS and CDR2 is SASEGT. The chain's CDR3 is CASSPTSGRLDTHYF. In DNA form, the CDR3 reads TGTGCCAGTAGTCCGACTAGCGGGAGATTAGATACGCATTATTTT.

Regarding this clonotype: It is likely a read error, because the conserved phenylalanine at the end of the CDR3 is missing. This chain connects TRBV29-1 to TRBJ2-3; 9 nucleotides line up with TRBD2. Germline V CDR1 and CDR2: SQVTM, ANQGSEA. The CDR3 runs 13 residues. The CDR3 DNA is TGCAGCGGTACCCTAGCGGGAAGGGATATGCAGTATTCT. Residues: CSGTLAGRDMQYS.